This T cell receptor beta chain derives from a study of blood T cells in healthy people across ages. Using a J-beta primer mix together with a sample-barcoded 5' primer, a second PCR was run for roughly 6 to 12 cycles. TCRdb ran MiXCR on the 5' RACE reads and lists one entry per CDR3 protein. This table holds about 1,400,000 distinct CDR3 sequences, roughly 59% found once. Researchers collected about 10 milliliters of peripheral blood from every single donor. Extraction of total RNA produced a minimum of 5.5 micrograms from each sample. The CDR3 totals 15 residues. V was clipped by 4 bases and J by 7 bases, with 19 bases between them. CDR1 and CDR2 from the germline V gene are LGHDT and YNNKEL (reference sequence).

The rearrangement uses TRBV3-1 and TRBJ1-2; D perhaps matches TRBD1 (5 bases). Material for sequencing was blood. This sequence originates from a man in his late teens or twenties in good health. CDR3 region: CASSLSGPGGAGYTF. CDR3 in DNA: TGTGCCAGCAGCCTCTCGGGGCCGGGAGGGGCTGGCTACACCTTC.